The clone carrying this TCR beta chain appeared once. Unique molecular identifiers were used to barcode this TCRbeta library. TCRdb redid the calling of the PCR reads with MiXCR, one entry per CDR3 protein. This sample yields hundreds of thousands of distinct CDR3 sequences, of which around a third are seen a single time; 2% to 3% belongs to the top ten. This sample was taken from a study of T-cell reconstitution after alpha-beta-depleted transplantation in children. This CDR3 has 16 residues. Germline-derived CDR1 and CDR2 are SGHDN and FVKESK. V dropped 4 bases and J dropped 7 bases, with 20 bases sitting between them.

This specimen was PBMCs from the stem cell graft donor, taken from the stem cell graft. The TCR sequence derives from a human donor who donated a stem cell graft to a child with aplastic anemia. V gene TRBV14 combines with J gene TRBJ2-1; D possibly corresponds to TRBD2 (5 bases). The CDR3 nucleotides are TGTGCCAGCAGCCGCGGGTGGAGGCTGGGGAGAAATGAGCAGTTCTTC. Its protein is CASSRGWRLGRNEQFF.